This T cell receptor beta chain was retrieved from a study of blood T cell repertoires in COVID-19. At the level of the study: The United States, Italy and Spain were the sources of the acute and convalescent COVID-19 samples. Sources were T cells, B-cell-depleted T cells, or PBMCs; the material itself was cDNA or gDNA.

CDR1 is SEHNR, CDR2 FQNEAQ, per germline (reference sequence). Trimming took 5 bases from V and 10 from J, leaving 17 bases between them. The CDR3 has 13 amino acids. In the authors' methods: Amplification from reference gene primers served as the basis for estimated nucleated cell counts. Sequencing was performed with immunoSEQ multiplex PCR; in TCRdb, only in-frame clones are kept and a portion is missing. V, J and clone size are taken as reported in that table, and D and trimming were inferred from the DNA itself. The sample comprises over 85,000 clones, approximately 86% of which are singletons, and 4% to 5.5% rests with the top ten.

The sequenced sample consisted of peripheral blood. The receptor was isolated from a man aged 35 to 55 with acute or convalescent COVID-19. The chain is built from TRBV7-9 and TRBJ1-1; weak D call: TRBD1 (5 bases). CDR3 in DNA: TGTGCCAGCAGCCGGGACGGAGGGATCGTAGCTTTCTTT. Encoded protein: CASSRDGGIVAFF.